The rows below give T cell receptor beta chains drawn from one sample of a study of blood T cell repertoires in COVID-19. Sequencing was performed with immunoSEQ multiplex PCR; in TCRdb, only in-frame clones are kept and a portion is missing. The sample lists fewer than 200,000 clones; about nine tenths were seen once. The sequencing sample was made of peripheral blood. The receptors stem from an older man with active or convalescent COVID-19. Both conserved end residues are part of each CDR3. A D gene is named only where the DNA matches it firmly. Where a row states a size, it is once, few, many or the class of an expanded clone; other rows omit it.

D,J,size,V,DNA,CDR3
.,TRBJ1-4,.,TRBV29-1,TGCAGCGCATTGACACAAGGATTGGAAAAACTGTTTTTT,CSALTQGLEKLFF
TRBD1,TRBJ2-7,once,TRBV29-1,TGCAGCGCCGAGAGGGGGACAGGAGCCTCCTACGAGCAGTACTTC,CSAERGTGASYEQYF
.,TRBJ1-6,.,TRBV28,TGTGCCAGCAGTTTTGGCGACAGAAATAATTCACCCCTCCACTTT,CASSFGDRNNSPLHF
.,TRBJ1-2,.,TRBV30,TGTGCCTGGAGTCTCGATAGGGGCAGGGTTGGCTACACCTTC,CAWSLDRGRVGYTF
.,TRBJ2-3,once,TRBV7-3,TGTGCCAGCAGCACCTACAGGGCAGATACGCAGTATTTT,CASSTYRADTQYF
.,TRBJ2-5,.,TRBV7-2,TGTGCCAGCAGCTCCGGCCCAGGTCGGGAGACCCAGTACTTC,CASSSGPGRETQYF
TRBD2,TRBJ2-1,.,TRBV24-1,TGTGCCACCAGTGATCCACTCCCCACTAGCGGGAGTCTCTACAATGAGCAGTTCTTC,CATSDPLPTSGSLYNEQFF
.,TRBJ2-1,.,TRBV28,TGTGCCAGCACGGCGGGCCACTCCTACAATGAGCAGTTCTTC,CASTAGHSYNEQFF
TRBD1,TRBJ1-4,.,TRBV4-1,TGCGCCAGCAGCCAAGCAGACAGGGAACGGAGCGGTGAAAAACTGTTTTTT,CASSQADRERSGEKLFF
TRBD1,TRBJ2-7,.,TRBV28,TGTGCCAGCAGTTCAACAGGGGACTCCTACGAGCAGTACTTC,CASSSTGDSYEQYF
.,TRBJ2-5,few,TRBV29-1,TGCAGCGTTGACACTACAGGGCGTGTCCGGGAGACCCAGTACTTC,CSVDTTGRVRETQYF
.,TRBJ1-5,once,TRBV30,TGTGCCTGGAGTGTAAGTGGAGGGCAGCCCCAGCATTTT,CAWSVSGGQPQHF
TRBD2,TRBJ2-1,.,TRBV7-2,TGTGCCAGCAGCTCCGGGACTATTTACAATGAGCAGTTCTTC,CASSSGTIYNEQFF
.,TRBJ1-5,.,TRBV30,TGTGCCTGGAGTGTAAGGGGATTCGGAAATCAGCCCCAGCATTTT,CAWSVRGFGNQPQHF